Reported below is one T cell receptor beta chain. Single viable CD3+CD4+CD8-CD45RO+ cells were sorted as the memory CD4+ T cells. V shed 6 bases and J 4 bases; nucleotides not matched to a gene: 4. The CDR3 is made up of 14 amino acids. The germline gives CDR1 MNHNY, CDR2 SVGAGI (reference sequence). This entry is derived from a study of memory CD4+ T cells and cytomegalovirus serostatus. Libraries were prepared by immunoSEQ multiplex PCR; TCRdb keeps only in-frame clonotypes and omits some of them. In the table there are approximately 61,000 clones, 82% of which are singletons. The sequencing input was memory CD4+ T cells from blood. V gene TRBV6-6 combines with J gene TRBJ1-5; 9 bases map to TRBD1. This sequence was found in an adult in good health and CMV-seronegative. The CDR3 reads CASSPTGGNQPQHF. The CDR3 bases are TGTGCCAGCAGCCCGACAGGGGGGAATCAGCCCCAGCATTTT.